The clone carrying this T cell receptor (beta chain) was seen once. This sample stems from a study of cytomegalovirus exposure and HLA in healthy donors. The primer mix had 60 Vbeta and 13 Jbeta primers. Some clones are missing from TCRdb's copy, which holds only in-frame ones; the method was immunoSEQ multiplex PCR. The table has around 67,000 clones, around 78% seen once. Germline CDR1 reads GTSNPN; CDR2 reads SVGIG (reference sequence). CDR3 length equals 15 residues. Trimming took 2 bases from V and 5 from J; bases not matched to a gene: 4. Sequencing input: PBMCs. The chain carries TRBV30 and TRBJ2-5; 14 bases line up with TRBD2. This receptor was taken from a man in his late teens or twenties in good health and CMV-seropositive. This chain's CDR3 is CAWSRTSGGRETQYF. The CDR3 DNA is TGTGCCTGGAGTCGGACTAGCGGGGGGAGGGAGACCCAGTACTTC.